A selection of T cell receptor beta chains follows, all from one sample in a study of cytomegalovirus exposure and HLA in healthy donors. Sequenced by immunoSEQ multiplex PCR; TCRdb stores in-frame clones only, minus some. The sample holds about 180,000 clones, 80% seen once. Sequenced sample: PBMCs. The source of these receptors is a woman aged 25 to 39 in good health and CMV-seronegative. Both conserved end residues are part of each CDR3. The order of the fields is V gene, J gene, clone size, D gene, CDR3 protein, CDR3 DNA. A D gene is named only where the DNA matches it firmly. Clone size, where shown, is once, few, many, or a class for clones that have expanded.

>TRBV29-1|TRBJ1-2|-|TRBD1
CSVEEGTGVYGYTF
TGCAGCGTTGAAGAGGGGACAGGGGTTTATGGCTACACCTTC
>TRBV30|TRBJ1-6|-|TRBD1
CAWSFPGTGNSPLHF
TGTGCCTGGAGCTTCCCAGGGACAGGCAATTCACCCCTCCACTTT
>TRBV5-1|TRBJ1-1|-|TRBD1
CASRKGTGGRVDTEAFF
TGCGCCAGCAGAAAGGGGACAGGGGGCCGGGTCGACACTGAAGCTTTCTTT
>TRBV23-1|TRBJ2-7|-|-
CASSQRFASRDIYEQYF
TGCGCCAGCAGTCAACGATTTGCTAGCCGGGACATCTACGAGCAGTACTTC
>TRBV2|TRBJ2-3|once|-
CASAGRGTDTQYF
TGTGCCAGTGCTGGGCGGGGCACAGATACGCAGTATTTT
>TRBV27|TRBJ1-6|-|-
CASKFSSSYNSPLHF
TGTGCCAGCAAATTCTCGAGCTCCTATAATTCACCCCTCCACTTT
>TRBV19|TRBJ1-5|-|TRBD1
CASSHTSMDRGYQPQHF
TGTGCCAGTAGCCACACGTCCATGGACAGGGGGTATCAGCCCCAGCATTTT
>TRBV6-6|TRBJ1-2|-|-
CAGGPGGNYGYTF
TGTGCCGGCGGGCCGGGGGGTAACTATGGCTACACCTTC
>TRBV6-5|TRBJ2-7|-|-
CASSRSGPSYEQYF
TGTGCCAGCAGCCGGAGCGGGCCCTCCTACGAGCAGTACTTC
>TRBV30|TRBJ1-5|-|TRBD1
CAWSDGQGNQPQHF
TGTGCCTGGAGTGATGGACAGGGTAATCAGCCCCAGCATTTT
>TRBV7-9|TRBJ2-1|-|-
CASSLAGENNEQFF
TGTGCCAGCAGCTTAGCTGGAGAAAACAATGAGCAGTTCTTC
>TRBV7-3|TRBJ2-2|-|TRBD2
CASSLSSGVNTGELFF
TGTGCCAGCAGCTTATCTAGCGGGGTGAACACCGGGGAGCTGTTTTTT
>TRBV7-8|TRBJ2-7|few|-
CASSPTAGAGREQYF
TGTGCCAGCAGCCCAACAGCCGGTGCAGGGAGGGAGCAGTACTTC
>TRBV30|TRBJ1-2|-|TRBD1
CAWSGIKRDSVFYGYTF
TGTGCCTGGAGTGGAATAAAACGGGACAGCGTCTTCTATGGCTACACCTTC
>TRBV2|TRBJ1-5|-|TRBD1
CASSERGHPYSNQPQHF
TGTGCCAGCAGTGAAAGGGGGCACCCTTATAGCAATCAGCCCCAGCATTTT
>TRBV10-2|TRBJ2-7|-|-
CASSESTGWNEQYF
TGCGCCAGCAGTGAGTCTACAGGGTGGAACGAGCAGTACTTC
>TRBV25-1|TRBJ2-5|-|TRBD2
CASSEYRGVAETQYF
TGTGCCAGCAGTGAATATCGGGGGGTCGCAGAGACCCAGTACTTC
>TRBV15|TRBJ1-5|few|-
CATSRDSQGFNQPQHF
TGTGCCACCAGCAGAGATTCCCAGGGGTTCAATCAGCCCCAGCATTTT
>TRBV5-8|TRBJ1-2|once|-
CASSPGTFFYGYTF
TGTGCCAGCAGCCCCGGGACATTTTTTTATGGCTACACCTTC
>TRBV5-1|TRBJ2-3|few|-
CASSLGDFPDTQYF
TGCGCCAGCAGCTTGGGGGACTTCCCAGATACGCAGTATTTT
>TRBV4-1|TRBJ1-2|-|-
CASSQDRVGDTVYGYTF
TGCGCCAGCAGCCAAGATCGAGTAGGCGACACAGTCTATGGCTACACCTTC
>TRBV7-3|TRBJ2-1|once|-
CASSLGGALYNEQFF
TGTGCCAGCAGCTTAGGGGGGGCCCTCTACAATGAGCAGTTCTTC
>TRBV27|TRBJ1-3|-|-
CASSFSAAASRNTIYF
TGTGCCAGCAGTTTCTCGGCAGCGGCCTCGAGAAACACCATATATTTT
>TRBV5-1|TRBJ2-3|-|TRBD2
CASSLKTSGAVGGDTQYF
TGCGCCAGCAGCTTGAAGACTAGCGGGGCTGTGGGGGGAGATACGCAGTATTTT
>TRBV9|TRBJ2-3|-|TRBD2
CASTTWGGTVTDTQYF
TGTGCCAGCACCACCTGGGGGGGTACCGTCACAGATACGCAGTATTTT
>TRBV6-5|TRBJ1-4|-|TRBD1
CASSYSGRGDEKLFF
TGTGCCAGCAGTTACTCGGGCAGGGGGGACGAAAAACTGTTTTTT
>TRBV18|TRBJ1-1|-|TRBD1
CASSPPPDRGRGNTEAFF
TGTGCCAGCTCACCACCGCCCGACAGGGGGCGAGGGAACACTGAAGCTTTCTTT
>TRBV18|TRBJ1-1|-|-
CASSPLGRGEAFF
TGTGCCAGCTCACCACTGGGCAGGGGTGAAGCTTTCTTT
>TRBV6-1|TRBJ1-4|-|-
CATRTANEKLFF
TGTGCCACCCGGACAGCTAATGAAAAACTGTTTTTT
>TRBV9|TRBJ2-7|-|TRBD2
CASSTSGGAGGEQYF
TGTGCCAGCAGCACTAGCGGGGGGGCGGGTGGAGAGCAGTACTTC
>TRBV5-1|TRBJ2-2|-|-
CASKGLTGVTGELFF
TGCGCCAGCAAAGGACTTACGGGCGTCACCGGGGAGCTGTTTTTT
>TRBV10-3|TRBJ1-2|-|-
CAITEQGGYGYTF
TGTGCCATCACCGAACAGGGTGGCTATGGCTACACCTTC
>TRBV27|TRBJ1-5|-|-
CASSLFAGGQPQHF
TGTGCCAGCAGTTTATTTGCGGGGGGGCAGCCCCAGCATTTT
>TRBV11-2|TRBJ2-3|-|TRBD2
CASRLAGGSLGTQYF
TGTGCCAGCAGGCTAGCGGGGGGTTCACTAGGTACGCAGTATTTT
>TRBV30|TRBJ2-3|-|-
CAWSLTGSDTQYF
TGTGCCTGGAGTTTAACAGGGTCAGATACGCAGTATTTT
>TRBV5-1|TRBJ2-2|-|-
CASSLALGETGELFF
TGCGCCAGCAGTCTTGCACTAGGTGAAACCGGGGAGCTGTTTTTT
>TRBV19|TRBJ2-7|-|TRBD1
CASSGETGGSYEQYF
TGTGCCAGTAGTGGCGAAACAGGGGGCAGCTACGAGCAGTACTTC
>TRBV6-5|TRBJ1-2|-|-
CASSYSSAGRGGYTF
TGTGCCAGCAGTTACTCCAGTGCAGGGAGGGGCGGCTACACCTTC
>TRBV2|TRBJ2-5|-|TRBD2
CASRENPGGETQYF
TGTGCCAGCAGGGAAAACCCGGGAGGAGAGACCCAGTACTTC
>TRBV9|TRBJ2-7|-|TRBD2
CASSVAGVTYEQYF
TGTGCCAGCAGCGTGGCGGGGGTCACCTACGAGCAGTACTTC
>TRBV6-1|TRBJ2-3|-|TRBD2
CASSEWWRGAYTDTQYF
TGTGCCAGCAGTGAATGGTGGCGGGGGGCCTACACAGATACGCAGTATTTT
>TRBV6-5|TRBJ2-1|-|TRBD2
CASSWTSENEQFF
TGTGCCAGCAGCTGGACTAGCGAGAATGAGCAGTTCTTC
>TRBV29-1|TRBJ1-4|-|-
CSAGNFGLGIRTKEKLFF
TGCAGCGCGGGGAATTTCGGTCTGGGGATACGCACGAAGGAAAAACTGTTTTTT
>TRBV27|TRBJ1-2|-|-
CASSPLRANYGYTF
TGTGCCAGCAGTCCACTTAGAGCTAACTATGGCTACACCTTC
>TRBV4-1|TRBJ2-7|-|-
CASSPYRGGSYEQYF
TGCGCCAGCAGCCCCTACAGGGGGGGTTCCTACGAGCAGTACTTC
>TRBV30|TRBJ1-1|-|TRBD1
CARTGGMNTEAFF
TGTGCCCGAACAGGGGGAATGAACACTGAAGCTTTCTTT
>TRBV27|TRBJ1-6|-|-
CASSFRQGGSPLHF
TGTGCCAGCAGTTTCCGGCAGGGAGGGTCACCCCTCCACTTT
>TRBV10-3|TRBJ2-3|-|TRBD2
CAIRGGSDTQYF
TGTGCCATCAGGGGGGGGTCAGATACGCAGTATTTT
>TRBV7-9|TRBJ2-3|-|TRBD2
CASSLELAGGLDTQYF
TGTGCCAGCAGCTTAGAGCTAGCGGGGGGTCTAGATACGCAGTATTTT
>TRBV9|TRBJ2-1|-|TRBD1
CASSAFRGSHNEQFF
TGTGCCAGCAGCGCTTTCAGGGGGTCCCACAATGAGCAGTTCTTC
>TRBV6-5|TRBJ1-1|-|-
CASSYSIALTEAFF
TGTGCCAGCAGTTACTCGATAGCGTTGACTGAAGCTTTCTTT
>TRBV7-7|TRBJ2-5|-|TRBD1
CASSSYRGLETQYF
TGTGCTAGCAGCTCCTACAGGGGGCTGGAGACCCAGTACTTC
>TRBV10-3|TRBJ2-2|-|-
CAISDLQGGTGELFF
TGTGCCATCAGTGATCTGCAGGGGGGTACCGGGGAGCTGTTTTTT